This T cell receptor beta chain was obtained from a study of blood T cell repertoires in COVID-19. Study summary: Specimens from acute and convalescent COVID-19 originated in the United States, Italy and Spain. Nucleic acid was either cDNA or gDNA, and it came from T cells, B-cell-depleted T cells, or PBMCs.

In the original analysis: From reference gene primer amplification, estimates of nucleated cell counts were derived. Data came from immunoSEQ multiplex PCR; TCRdb stores just in-frame clones and leaves some out. For V, J and clone size, that table is used; D and trimming come from the DNA. Here the sample spans more than 55,000 clones, around 86% being singletons. Trimming stripped 8 bases from V and 5 bases from J, with 16 bases between. Germline-derived CDR1 and CDR2 are LNHDA and SQIVND (reference sequence). CDR3 length equals 14 residues. This chain links TRBV19 with TRBJ1-5; tentatively, D is TRBD1 (5 bases). Sequenced input: peripheral blood. The TCR originated in a woman of 80 years or more with acute or convalescent COVID-19. Written as DNA, the CDR3 is TGTGCCAGTCGGGCCCCCGACAGTGATCAGCCCCAGCATTTT. It specifies CASRAPDSDQPQHF.